The 22 T cell receptor beta chains reported below all come from one sample, sequenced in a study of CXCR3-negative and CXCR3-positive naive CD8 T cells. General study results and limits: More hydrophobic TRB CDR3s occurred in CXCR3-positive than in CXCR3-negative naive cells.

TRB cDNA libraries were made by UMI-labeled 5' RACE. TCRdb reanalyzed the 5' RACE reads, giving one entry per CDR3 protein sequence and no DNA. This listing includes 75,000 to 100,000 distinct CDR3 sequences. No antigen has been assigned to these receptors. The specimen sequenced was naive CXCR3+ CD8+ T cells from blood. This sample's subset: CD45RO-CCR7+CD27+CD95- naive CD8+ T cells expressing CXCR3 (TNR3+). The receptors come from a human donor in good health. Some clones in this sample may be carry-over from other donors' samples.

The chain is built from TRBV5-1 and TRBJ2-3; without DNA, the TCRdb call of TRBD1 cannot be checked. Germline lookup yields CDR1 SGHRS and CDR2 YFSETQ. This CDR3 comprises 17 residues. The CDR3: CASSLGVGDPPGDTQYF.

The chain uses TRBV25-1 and TRBJ2-7; the D gene TCRdb calls, TRBD2, cannot be checked with no DNA. The length of the CDR3 is 16 residues. Looked up from germline, CDR1 is MGHDK and CDR2 is SYGVNS. The CDR3 is CATSEFMLAGIYEQYF.

The V and J genes are TRBV5-5 and TRBJ2-5; TCRdb indicates TRBD1, and absent DNA this call remains unverified. The CDR3 loop spans 13 amino acids. Germline values: CDR1 SGHKS, CDR2 YYEKEE (reference sequence). The CDR3 sequence is CASQPGAGETQYF.

This rearrangement joins TRBV28 to TRBJ2-7; checking the TCRdb D call of TRBD2 is not possible without DNA. The CDR3 is 15 residues long. The V gene's germline CDR1 is MDHEN and CDR2 SYDVKM. The CDR3 reads CASSFLLGNSYEQYF.

V and J are TRBV2 and TRBJ2-7; there is no DNA to check the TCRdb D call of TRBD1. Per germline, CDR1 SNHLY and CDR2 FYNNEI. This CDR3 is built from 13 residues. CDR3 protein: CASSVTGNHEQYF.

This chain links TRBV28 with TRBJ1-5; the D call from TCRdb, TRBD1, cannot be confirmed without DNA. In germline, CDR1 is MDHEN, CDR2 SYDVKM. CDR3 size: 15 residues. CDR3 protein: CASSLQGAGNQPQHF.

The chain employs TRBV28 and TRBJ2-7; without DNA, the TCRdb call of TRBD2 cannot be checked. This CDR3 spans 17 amino acids. Germline lookup yields CDR1 MDHEN and CDR2 SYDVKM. Here the CDR3 reads CASSPIGTSGRSYEQYF.

The chain couples TRBV4-3 to TRBJ1-1; the D call of TRBD1 rests on TCRdb alone, since no DNA is present to check it. Germline V gene sequence: CDR1 LGHNA, CDR2 YSLEER. The CDR3 extends over 15 amino acids. CDR3 region: CASSQDQRGRTEAFF.

This chain links TRBV4-1 with TRBJ2-6; lacking DNA, the TRBD1 call made by TCRdb goes unchecked. Germline V gene lookup returns CDR1 MGHRA and CDR2 YSYEKL. The CDR3 contains 16 residues. CDR3 protein: CASSPPTGSGANVLTF.

The rearrangement links TRBV7-2 to TRBJ2-5. In germline, CDR1 is SGHTA, CDR2 FQGNSA. CDR3 length equals 16 residues. CDR3 amino acids: CASSLRLAGYQETQYF.

The genes are TRBV29-1 and TRBJ2-7. The CDR3 is made up of 12 amino acids. Germline loops: CDR1 SQVTM, CDR2 ANQGSEA. CDR3 amino acids: CSVGGNTGEQYF.

The chain combines TRBV29-1 with TRBJ2-1; TCRdb outputs TRBD1, but without DNA this stays unchecked. There are 12 residues in the CDR3. Germline V gene sequence: CDR1 SQVTM, CDR2 ANQGSEA. The CDR3 loop reads CSVETPRGEQFF.

The rearrangement uses TRBV20-1 and TRBJ1-1. The germline V gene has CDR1 DFQATT and CDR2 SNEGSKA (reference sequence). There are 13 residues in the CDR3. CDR3 region: CSASSGGATEAFF.

The rearrangement joins TRBV28 to TRBJ2-2; TCRdb reports TRBD1, a call that lacks DNA to check it against. The V gene's germline CDR1 is MDHEN and CDR2 SYDVKM. The CDR3 sequence is 15 residues long. The CDR3 is CASSGTGANTGELFF.

This chain links TRBV4-3 with TRBJ2-6; the D call from TCRdb, TRBD2, cannot be confirmed without DNA. The CDR3 covers 18 residues. CDR1 is LGHNA and CDR2 is YSLEER in the germline V gene. The CDR3 sequence is CASSQKRDRYTGANVLTF.

V and J are TRBV7-9 and TRBJ2-3; no DNA is available, so the TRBD1 call from TCRdb remains unchecked. This CDR3 contains 15 residues. Germline V CDR1 and CDR2: SEHNR, FQNEAQ (reference sequence). CDR3 residues: CASQGGPDHPDTQYF.

This chain connects TRBV6-2 or TRBV6-3 to TRBJ1-2; TCRdb indicates TRBD1, and absent DNA this call remains unverified. The germline V gene has CDR1 MNHEY and CDR2 SVGEGT. This CDR3 has 15 amino acids. CDR3 sequence: CASRSRDRGLDGYTF.

The V and J genes are TRBV7-2 and TRBJ2-7; TCRdb's assignment of TRBD1 cannot be checked, as there is no DNA. Germline V CDR1 and CDR2: SGHTA, FQGNSA. The length of the CDR3 is 13 residues. The CDR3 sequence: CASSTDRDYEQYF. Based on the CDR3 plus reference TRBV7-2 and TRBJ2-7, the full variable domain is GAGVSQSPSNKVTEKGKDVELRCDPISGHTALYWYRQSLGQGLEFLIYFQGNSAPDKSGLPSDRFSAERTGGSVSTLTIQRTQQEDSAVYLCASSTDRDYEQYFGPGTRLTVT.

The CDR3 spells CSARDLGYGSNQPQHF. J is TRBJ1-5 and V is TRBV20-1. The CDR3 runs 16 residues. Germline V lookup: CDR1 DFQATT, CDR2 SNEGSKA (reference sequence).

The CDR3 here is CATSRGGRDFNGYTF. The chain combines TRBV15 with TRBJ1-2. The length of the CDR3 is 15 residues. CDR1 and CDR2 (germline): LNHNV, YYDKDF (reference sequence).

The chain is built from TRBV27 and TRBJ2-7; the TCRdb call, TRBD1, lacks DNA for checking. Germline assignment: CDR1 MNHEY and CDR2 SMNVEV (reference sequence). This CDR3 is 13 amino acids long. The CDR3 reads CASSLSRTGEQYF.

The chain joins TRBV19 to TRBJ2-1; TCRdb designates TRBD1, a call that cannot be tested without DNA. CDR3 length: 13 residues. Germline CDR1 and CDR2: LNHDA and SQIVND (reference sequence). The CDR3 reads CAAGTGLSNEQFF. The full variable domain, completed using reference TRBV19 and TRBJ2-1, is DGGITQSPKYLFRKEGQNVTLSCEQNLNHDAMYWYRQDPGQGLRLIYYSQIVNDFQKGDIAEGYSVSREKKESFPLTVTSAQKNPTAFYLCAAGTGLSNEQFFGPGTRLTVL.